These 12 T cell receptor beta chains were sequenced from one sample in a study of T cells after yellow fever vaccination. From the 5' RACE reads, TCRdb called clonotypes with MiXCR, one entry per CDR3 protein. The table includes approximately 300,000 distinct CDR3 sequences, 6.8% detected once. Source: PBMCs, taken about 41 days after the first yellow fever vaccination. Every receptor here comes from a man younger than 35 who received the YFV17D yellow fever vaccine.

This clonotype showed up just a few times. V is TRBV24-1 and J is TRBJ2-5; D possibly matches TRBD1 or TRBD2 (5 bases each). V was shortened by 4 bases and J by 5 bases, with 16 bases between the two germline ends. This CDR3 has 15 residues. Germline CDR1 is KGHDR and CDR2 is SFDVKD. This CDR3 is CATSDAGTDGETQYF. In nucleotides, the CDR3 is TGTGCCACCAGTGACGCCGGGACCGATGGGGAGACCCAGTACTTC.

This clonotype was seen repeatedly, ten times or more. The chain has TRBV29-1 and TRBJ2-1, with 13 nucleotides matching TRBD2. CDR1 is SQVTM and CDR2 is ANQGSEA in the germline V gene. Trimming cost V 6 bases and J 0 bases; bases outside gene matches: 2. The CDR3 extends over 15 amino acids. CDR3 region: CSVRTSGSSYNEQFF. The CDR3 nucleotides read TGCAGCGTAAGGACTAGCGGGAGCTCCTACAATGAGCAGTTCTTC.

V is TRBV6-5 and J is TRBJ2-5; 9 bases line up with TRBD2. J lost 2 bases, V lost 4 bases, and 5 bases had no gene match. CDR3 length equals 15 residues. Germline-derived CDR1 and CDR2 are MNHEY and SVGAGI. The CDR3 nucleotides are TGTGCCAGCAGTTCGCTAGCGGGGAGGCAAGAGACCCAGTACTTC. Translating it yields CASSSLAGRQETQYF.

V usage is TRBV18 and J usage is TRBJ1-6; D perhaps matches TRBD1 (6 bases). The CDR3 runs to 15 residues. The germline CDR1 and CDR2 sequences are KGHSH and LQKENI. The V end was cut by 2 bases, the J end by 8 bases, with 13 bases between. CDR3 bases: TGTGCCAGCTCACCAATGACAGGAGTCGATTCACCCCTCCACTTT. It encodes CASSPMTGVDSPLHF.

V gene TRBV12-3 or TRBV12-4 combines with J gene TRBJ1-6, with unresolved D. V was cut by 4 bases and J by 2 bases, with 12 bases left in between. The CDR3 extends over 16 amino acids. CDR3 nucleotides: TGTGCCAGCAGTTCCCTATTAAGTCCCTATAATTCACCCCTCCACTTT. Its translation is CASSSLLSPYNSPLHF.

The J gene is TRBJ1-1, the V gene TRBV5-4; D perhaps matches TRBD1 (5 bases). Germline V lookup: CDR1 SGHNT, CDR2 YYREEE (reference sequence). Trimming stripped 0 bases from V and 0 bases from J, with 15 bases between. This CDR3 comprises 17 residues. The CDR3 bases are TGTGCCAGCAGCTTGGCGGCAGGGCGTTTTATGAACACTGAAGCTTTCTTT. This codes for CASSLAAGRFMNTEAFF.

J is TRBJ1-6 and V is TRBV5-5; D is unresolved. Germline assignment: CDR1 SGHKS and CDR2 YYEKEE (reference sequence). The CDR3 contains 14 residues. The V gene lost 1 base and the J gene lost 10 bases, with 12 bases spanning the gap. The CDR3 is CASSLMGRRSPLHF. The CDR3 region has the DNA TGTGCCAGCAGCTTGATGGGGAGGAGATCACCCCTCCACTTT.

The rearrangement links TRBV27 to TRBJ2-3; D unresolved. This CDR3 is 13 amino acids long. Germline V gene lookup returns CDR1 MNHEY and CDR2 SMNVEV (reference sequence). Trimming cost V 4 bases and J 5 bases, with 10 bases left between them. CDR3: CASSSGIGDTQYF. The CDR3 coding sequence is TGTGCCAGCAGTTCTGGTATTGGAGATACGCAGTATTTT.

V and J are TRBV7-9 and TRBJ2-5, with 8 bases identical to TRBD1. This CDR3 has 15 residues. The germline V gene has CDR1 SEHNR and CDR2 FQNEAQ (reference sequence). V lost 0 bases, J lost 3 bases, and 3 bases stayed unmatched. The CDR3 bases are TGTGCCAGCAGCTTAGCGGGACAGGCCAAAGAGACCCAGTACTTC. This codes for CASSLAGQAKETQYF. The whole variable domain, filled in from reference TRBV7-9 and TRBJ2-5, reads DTGVSQNPRHKITKRGQNVTFRCDPISEHNRLYWYRQTLGQGPEFLTYFQNEAQLEKSRLLSDRFSAERPKGSFSTLEIQRTEQGDSAMYLCASSLAGQAKETQYFGPGTRLLVL.

This clonotype was seen many times. V is TRBV7-9 and J is TRBJ2-7; 11 positions agree with TRBD1. Germline-derived CDR1 and CDR2 are SEHNR and FQNEAQ (reference sequence). This CDR3 is 14 amino acids long. V was clipped by 4 bases and J by 6 bases; unmatched bases: 5. The DNA for the CDR3 is TGTGCCAGCAGCTCCAGGGACAGGGGGGCCGAGCAGTACTTC. It specifies CASSSRDRGAEQYF.

This clonotype was picked up many times. The chain recombines TRBV20-1 with TRBJ1-2; 9 nucleotides match TRBD1. The CDR3 length is 14 residues. CDR1 and CDR2 from the germline V gene are DFQATT and SNEGSKA (reference sequence). Trimming cost V 3 bases and J 2 bases; bases outside gene matches: 4. CDR3 sequence: CSARGQGPNYGYTF. The CDR3 region has the DNA TGCAGTGCTAGGGGACAGGGCCCCAACTATGGCTACACCTTC.

This clonotype was counted at least ten times. The CDR3 reads CASSFYEGSYEQYV. The CDR3 coding sequence is TGTGCCAGCAGCTTTTACGAGGGCTCCTACGAGCAGTACGTC. V and J are TRBV7-2 and TRBJ2-7; maybe TRBD2 (5 bases). Per the germline V gene, CDR1 is SGHTA and CDR2 is FQGNSA. There are 14 residues in the CDR3. Trimming removed 3 bases at V and 0 bases at J, with 9 bases between.